Presented here are 30 T cell receptor beta chains from one specimen sequenced in a study of OX40 agonist ivuxolimab in advanced cancers. Profiled with immunoSEQ multiplex PCR; TCRdb holds only in-frame clones, not every one. The data hold about 150,000 clones, with approximately 94% observed a single time. The sequencing here drew on CD4+ or CD8+ T cells sorted from blood, taken in a trial of the OX40 agonist ivuxolimab. These receptors originate from an adult with an advanced solid tumor such as melanoma, head and neck, liver or kidney cancer.

The table lists this clone with a count of one. The gene calls are TRBV6-6 and TRBJ1-2; D uncertain. V shed 7 bases and J shed 3 bases, with 9 bases lying between them. The CDR3 spans 12 residues. The V gene's germline CDR1 is MNHNY and CDR2 SVGAGI (reference sequence). As DNA, the CDR3 is TGTGCCAGCAAAACGGGCGACTATGGCTACACCTTC. Its translation: CASKTGDYGYTF.

As DNA, the CDR3 is TGTGCCAGCAGCTCCCGAGACGCGGGGGATACGCAGTATTTT. Its protein product is CASSSRDAGDTQYF. This chain joins TRBV11-1 and TRBJ2-3; D is perhaps TRBD2 (6 bases). Germline V gene lookup returns CDR1 SGHAT and CDR2 FQDESV (reference sequence). The CDR3 totals 14 residues. Trimming left V 4 bases short and J 6 bases short, with 14 bases between. Looking up the rest from reference TRBV11-1 and TRBJ2-3 gives the full variable domain: EAEVAQSPRYKITEKSQAVAFWCDPISGHATLYWYRQILGQGPELLVQFQDESVVDDSQLPKDRFSAERLKGVDSTLKIQPAELGDSAMYLCASSSRDAGDTQYFGPGTRLTVL.

As for this clone: This sample includes further DNA sequences coding for the same CDR3. V and J are TRBV10-3 and TRBJ2-2; TRBD2 matches 9 bases. CDR1 and CDR2 (germline): ENHRY, SYGVKD. This CDR3 is 13 amino acids long. V was clipped by 6 bases and J by 5 bases; unmatched bases: 1. The CDR3 DNA sequence: TGTGCCATCAGGGCGGGGGGGACCGGGGAGCTGTTTTTT. It specifies CAIRAGGTGELFF.

The rearrangement joins TRBV5-1 to TRBJ1-2; D gene ambiguous. The V and J ends lost 2 bases and 6 bases respectively, with 11 bases between them. Germline CDR1 and CDR2: SGHRS and YFSETQ. This CDR3 spans 13 amino acids. CDR3 amino acids: CASSFRTSNGYTF. CDR3 sequence (DNA): TGCGCCAGCAGCTTTCGGACCTCCAATGGCTACACCTTC. Looking up the rest from reference TRBV5-1 and TRBJ1-2 gives the full variable domain: KAGVTQTPRYLIKTRGQQVTLSCSPISGHRSVSWYQQTPGQGLQFLFEYFSETQRNKGNFPGRFSGRQFSNSRSEMNVSTLELGDSALYLCASSFRTSNGYTFGSGTRLTVV.

The chain joins TRBV5-1 to TRBJ2-3, with 8 bases fitting TRBD2. The germline V gene has CDR1 SGHRS and CDR2 YFSETQ. The CDR3 has 15 amino acids. With 1 base clipped from V and 3 bases from J, the junction kept 4 bases outside the gene matches. The CDR3, as DNA: TGCGCCAGCAGCTTGTGGGGCGGGGGGACAGATACGCAGTATTTT. It yields the protein CASSLWGGGTDTQYF.

The V call is TRBV18, the J call TRBJ2-3; D is possibly TRBD2 (6 bases). Germline-derived CDR1 and CDR2 are KGHSH and LQKENI. This CDR3 has 13 residues. V lost 3 bases and J 4 bases, leaving 8 bases between the germline ends. The CDR3 protein is CASSPTSPDTQYF. The CDR3 DNA sequence: TGTGCCAGCTCACCGACTAGTCCAGATACGCAGTATTTT.

V is TRBV5-5 and J is TRBJ2-1; 11 bases align to TRBD1. This CDR3 contains 16 residues. Germline V gene sequence: CDR1 SGHKS, CDR2 YYEKEE (reference sequence). J was trimmed by 8 bases and V by 3 bases; bases with no gene match: 10. The CDR3 region has the DNA TGTGCCAGCAGCTCACCCGGGACAGGGGGTGTGGATGAGCAGTTCTTC. Its protein product is CASSSPGTGGVDEQFF.

The chain has TRBV5-6 and TRBJ1-2; tentative D call: TRBD1 (6 bases). Trimming cost V 4 bases and J 0 bases, with 13 bases left between them. The CDR3 runs to 15 residues. Germline V gene sequence: CDR1 SGHDT, CDR2 YYEEEE. The CDR3 region is CASSGWDKTNYGYTF. In DNA, the CDR3 is TGTGCCAGCAGCGGGTGGGACAAAACTAACTATGGCTACACCTTC.

The chain is built from TRBV19 and TRBJ1-6, with D unclear. V gave up 3 bases and J gave up 7 bases, with 10 bases separating them. The CDR3 has 14 amino acids. Germline CDR1 is LNHDA and CDR2 is SQIVND (reference sequence). The CDR3 region has the DNA TGTGCCAGTAGTATCTGGACGGGGAATTCACCCCTCCACTTT. Amino acids: CASSIWTGNSPLHF. The whole variable domain, remainder taken from reference TRBV19 and TRBJ1-6, is DGGITQSPKYLFRKEGQNVTLSCEQNLNHDAMYWYRQDPGQGLRLIYYSQIVNDFQKGDIAEGYSVSREKKESFPLTVTSAQKNPTAFYLCASSIWTGNSPLHFGNGTRLTVT.

This chain uses TRBV5-6 with TRBJ2-3; the D is unclear. Trimming took off 5 bases at V and 1 base at J, with 17 bases between the two ends. This CDR3 is 16 amino acids long. Germline V gene sequence: CDR1 SGHDT, CDR2 YYEEEE. The CDR3 DNA sequence: TGTGCCAGCAGTTCCATAGGTGTATGGGGCACAGATACGCAGTATTTT. It codes for CASSSIGVWGTDTQYF.

The chain links TRBV5-4 to TRBJ2-3; 12 bases align to TRBD2. The CDR3 is 16 residues long. V shed 2 bases and J 2 bases; nucleotides not matched to a gene: 3. Germline CDR1 is SGHNT and CDR2 is YYREEE (reference sequence). CDR3 nucleotides: TGTGCCAGCAGCTTTACTAGCGGGAGGACCACAGATACGCAGTATTTT. Protein product: CASSFTSGRTTDTQYF.

Turning to this clone: The sample contains more than one DNA sequence encoding this CDR3. The gene calls are TRBV7-2 and TRBJ1-5; D remains unclear. This CDR3 is built from 13 residues. Germline V lookup: CDR1 SGHTA, CDR2 FQGNSA. V was trimmed by 5 bases and J by 0 bases, leaving 5 bases between them. In nucleotides, the CDR3 is TGTGCCAGCAGCCGCAATAGCAATCAGCCCCAGCATTTT. Translating gives CASSRNSNQPQHF.

The V call is TRBV19, the J call TRBJ1-5, with 7 bases aligning to TRBD1. The CDR3 extends over 16 amino acids. CDR1 LNHDA and CDR2 SQIVND come from the germline V gene (reference sequence). With 4 bases clipped from V and 4 bases from J, the junction kept 10 bases outside the gene matches. In nucleotides, the CDR3 is TGTGCCAGTAGTAGGCTGAGGGGGCAAGGGAATCAGCCCCAGCATTTT. It encodes CASSRLRGQGNQPQHF.

This sequence joins TRBV5-5 and TRBJ1-4; D remains ambiguous. V dropped 0 bases and J dropped 0 bases, with 9 bases sitting between them. The germline V gene has CDR1 SGHKS and CDR2 YYEKEE (reference sequence). The CDR3 is made up of 16 amino acids. The CDR3 reads CASSLGPITTNEKLFF. The CDR3 nucleotides read TGTGCCAGCAGCTTGGGACCGATTACAACTAATGAAAAACTGTTTTTT.

This clone was counted a few times. The chain carries TRBV6-5 and TRBJ1-4, with 8 positions matching TRBD1. Trimming at V came to 5 bases and at J to 9 bases, leaving 5 bases not matched to a gene. The germline gives CDR1 MNHEY, CDR2 SVGAGI. The CDR3 runs 13 residues. Written as DNA, the CDR3 is TGTGCCAGCAGTGACCGACAGGGGAAAAAACTGTTTTTT. This encodes CASSDRQGKKLFF.

The gene calls are TRBV19 and TRBJ1-3; D possibly corresponds to TRBD1 (5 bases). The CDR3 length is 13 residues. CDR1 is LNHDA and CDR2 is SQIVND in the germline V gene (reference sequence). V lost 9 bases and J lost 0, with 9 bases in between. Here the CDR3 reads CASMGLSGNTIYF. The CDR3 DNA reads TGTGCCAGCATGGGACTCTCTGGAAACACCATATATTTT.

This sequence joins TRBV11-3 and TRBJ2-6; 7 bases are shared with TRBD1. This CDR3 is 15 amino acids long. After removal of 5 bases from V and 0 bases from J, the junction contained 1 base not matched to a gene. Per germline, CDR1 SGHNT and CDR2 YENEEA. DNA of the CDR3: TGTGCCAGCAGCCCAGGGGGCTCTGGGGCCAACGTCCTGACTTTC. Translating it yields CASSPGGSGANVLTF.

This chain links TRBV10-1 with TRBJ2-5; D unresolved. V lost 2 bases and J 3 bases, leaving 10 bases between the germline ends. The CDR3 sequence is 14 residues long. Germline V CDR1 and CDR2: WNHNN, SYGVQD (reference sequence). The CDR3 loop reads CASSEPGPEETQYF. DNA of the CDR3: TGCGCCAGCAGTGAGCCCGGGCCAGAAGAGACCCAGTACTTC.

V gene TRBV5-1 combines with J gene TRBJ2-7; D is perhaps TRBD2 (6 bases). Germline lookup yields CDR1 SGHRS and CDR2 YFSETQ. V was shortened by 2 bases and J by 5 bases, with 8 bases between the two germline ends. This CDR3 comprises 12 residues. CDR3 sequence reads: CASSFERDEQYF. The CDR3 DNA reads as TGCGCCAGCAGCTTCGAGCGGGACGAGCAGTACTTC.

The V call is TRBV5-5, the J call TRBJ1-1, with TRBD1 matching 7 bases. Trimming removed 0 bases from V and 10 bases from J; junction bases left unmatched: 0. This CDR3 is 11 amino acids long. Germline V gene lookup returns CDR1 SGHKS and CDR2 YYEKEE (reference sequence). The CDR3 is CASSLDRGAFF. As DNA, the CDR3 is TGTGCCAGCAGCTTGGACAGGGGAGCTTTCTTT.

The chain is built from TRBV6-6 and TRBJ2-5; the D gene is possibly TRBD2 (6 bases). Trimming took 11 bases from V and 4 from J, leaving 14 bases between them. Germline values: CDR1 MNHNY, CDR2 SVGAGI (reference sequence). The CDR3 length is 12 residues. Here the CDR3 DNA reads TGTGCCTCGGGGGTTCCAGGAGAGACCCAGTACTTC. Protein sequence: CASGVPGETQYF.

The CDR3 reads CASSFQGRSGYTF. CDR3 DNA: TGTGCCAGCAGCTTCCAGGGGAGGTCTGGCTACACCTTC. This chain links TRBV7-9 with TRBJ1-2, with D possibly matching TRBD1 (6 bases). CDR1 and CDR2 from the germline V gene are SEHNR and FQNEAQ (reference sequence). V lost 3 bases, J lost 7 bases, and 12 bases lay in between. The CDR3 runs 13 residues.

V gene TRBV11-2 combines with J gene TRBJ2-1, with TRBD2 as a possible D gene (6 bases). The CDR3 extends over 12 amino acids. V was shortened by 5 bases and J by 9 bases, with 11 bases between the two germline ends. CDR1 SGHAT and CDR2 FQNNGV come from the germline V gene. The CDR3 loop reads CASSLGLSEQFF. DNA for the CDR3: TGTGCCAGCAGCCTGGGACTGTCTGAGCAGTTCTTC.

V and J are TRBV5-1 and TRBJ1-6; 9 bases agree with TRBD1. Germline trimming cut 4 bases from V and 7 bases from J; bases unmatched to any gene: 3. Germline-derived CDR1 and CDR2 are SGHRS and YFSETQ. CDR3 size: 14 residues. CDR3 nucleotides: TGCGCCAGCAGCGCCGACAGGGGGAATTCACCCCTCCACTTT. Encoded protein: CASSADRGNSPLHF.

The V call is TRBV2, the J call TRBJ1-1, with a weak D call TRBD1 (6 bases). This CDR3 region has 14 residues. The germline CDR1 and CDR2 sequences are SNHLY and FYNNEI. Trimming took off 6 bases at V and 7 bases at J, with 18 bases between the two ends. The DNA for the CDR3 is TGTGCCAGCAGAATACAGGGAGGGTCGGGTGAAGCTTTCTTT. Residues: CASRIQGGSGEAFF. Looking up the rest from reference TRBV2 and TRBJ1-1 gives the full variable domain: EPEVTQTPSHQVTQMGQEVILRCVPISNHLYFYWYRQILGQKVEFLVSFYNNEISEKSEIFDDQFSVERPDGSNFTLKIRSTKLEDSAMYFCASRIQGGSGEAFFGQGTRLTVV.

The chain joins TRBV6-6 to TRBJ1-6; TRBD1 aligns across 7 bases. Germline CDR1 reads MNHNY; CDR2 reads SVGAGI (reference sequence). Trimming removed 4 bases from V and 5 bases from J; junction bases left unmatched: 5. This CDR3 contains 15 residues. CDR3 DNA sequence: TGTGCCAGCAGTTCCTCGGGACAGCATAATTCACCCCTCCACTTT. This encodes CASSSSGQHNSPLHF.

This chain connects TRBV28 to TRBJ1-1; D unclear. The germline gives CDR1 MDHEN, CDR2 SYDVKM. The CDR3 has 13 amino acids. Trimming left V 5 bases short and J 3 bases short, with 10 bases between. CDR3 region: CASSPHSYTEAFF. For the CDR3, the DNA is TGTGCCAGCAGTCCGCACAGTTACACTGAAGCTTTCTTT.

This chain joins TRBV7-2 and TRBJ2-3; D could derive from TRBD1 or TRBD2 (5 bases each). Germline assignment: CDR1 SGHTA and CDR2 FQGNSA. The CDR3 has 14 amino acids. V shed 5 bases and J shed 1 base, with 10 bases lying between them. This CDR3 is CASSTLGGTDTQYF. Written as DNA, the CDR3 is TGTGCCAGCAGCACATTGGGGGGCACAGATACGCAGTATTTT. Full variable domain (missing parts from reference TRBV7-2 and TRBJ2-3): GAGVSQSPSNKVTEKGKDVELRCDPISGHTALYWYRQSLGQGLEFLIYFQGNSAPDKSGLPSDRFSAERTGGSVSTLTIQRTQQEDSAVYLCASSTLGGTDTQYFGPGTRLTVL.

The chain links TRBV5-4 to TRBJ2-2, with D possibly being TRBD2 (6 bases). V was cut by 6 bases and J by 5 bases, with 8 bases left in between. Germline CDR1 SGHNT, CDR2 YYREEE (reference sequence). The CDR3 extends over 12 amino acids. CDR3 coding DNA: TGTGCCAGCACCCGGGGGACCGGGGAGCTGTTTTTT. Amino acid sequence: CASTRGTGELFF.

The J gene is TRBJ2-5, the V gene TRBV29-1; D possibly corresponds to TRBD1 (5 bases). V was shortened by 3 bases and J by 4 bases, with 15 bases between the two germline ends. This CDR3 is 14 amino acids long. Germline lookup yields CDR1 SQVTM and CDR2 ANQGSEA. The CDR3 coding sequence is TGCAGCGTTGAGATCCCCTCACAGGTAGAGACCCAGTACTTC. Amino acids: CSVEIPSQVETQYF. The whole variable domain, filled in from reference TRBV29-1 and TRBJ2-5, reads SAVISQKPSRDICQRGTSLTIQCQVDSQVTMMFWYRQQPGQSLTLIATANQGSEATYESGFVIDKFPISRPNLTFSTLTVSNMSPEDSSIYLCSVEIPSQVETQYFGPGTRLLVL.